One sample yielded the 27 T cell receptor beta chains listed below, sequenced in a study of Ad26.COV2.S vaccination and SARS-CoV-2 variants. Indicated treatment: some 20 received Ad26.COV2.S at low or high dose, single or two shots; about 5 received placebo; per-sample allocation not given. Sampling was performed 63 days after the first vaccine or placebo injection. The method was immunoSEQ multiplex PCR; TCRdb's version includes in-frame clones alone and lacks a portion of them. Of about 410,000 clones listed, approximately 92% are singletons. Material: peripheral blood, obtained in a trial of Ad26.COV2.S vaccine versus placebo. The receptors stem from a person between 18 and 60 years old who received the Ad26.COV2.S COVID-19 vaccine or a placebo.

The V call is TRBV10-3, the J call TRBJ1-6, with 7 bases that match TRBD1. This CDR3 is built from 14 residues. V was clipped by 6 bases and J by 7 bases; unmatched bases: 6. Germline V lookup: CDR1 ENHRY, CDR2 SYGVKD. The chain's CDR3 is CAIRPTGSNSPLHF. Here the CDR3 DNA reads TGTGCCATCAGGCCGACAGGGTCCAATTCACCCCTCCACTTT.

The chain carries TRBV19 and TRBJ2-3, with D perhaps matching TRBD2 (5 bases). Germline V gene data show CDR1 as LNHDA and CDR2 as SQIVND (reference sequence). Between the trimmed V and J ends, which lost 3 bases and 1 base, there was a span of 11 bases. The CDR3 spans 15 residues. The CDR3 DNA is TGTGCCAGTAGTATCGGGGTACCGGGCACAGATACGCAGTATTTT. This gives the protein CASSIGVPGTDTQYF.

The CDR3 DNA sequence: TGTGCCAGCAGTGAGACGCGGGGGACCCTGGAGACCCAGTACTTC. It yields the protein CASSETRGTLETQYF. This chain joins TRBV6-6 and TRBJ2-5; 7 bases map to TRBD2. J was trimmed by 5 bases and V by 5 bases; bases with no gene match: 11. The germline CDR1 and CDR2 sequences are MNHNY and SVGAGI (reference sequence). The length of the CDR3 is 15 residues.

The chain links TRBV10-3 to TRBJ2-3; 8 bases match TRBD2. Germline V gene data show CDR1 as ENHRY and CDR2 as SYGVKD. This CDR3 region has 14 residues. Trimming took 10 bases from V and 0 from J; bases not matched to a gene: 6. In DNA form, the CDR3 reads TGTGCCACACAGCGGGGGTCGAGCACAGATACGCAGTATTTT. This gives the protein CATQRGSSTDTQYF.

J is TRBJ2-5 and V is TRBV6-6; 13 bases align to TRBD2. The J segment lost 5 bases and the V segment lost 5 bases, leaving 14 bases of the junction unmatched. This CDR3 region has 18 residues. Per germline, CDR1 MNHNY and CDR2 SVGAGI (reference sequence). CDR3 sequence reads: CASSQPQLAGGPLETQYF. Here the CDR3 DNA reads TGTGCCAGCAGTCAACCCCAACTAGCGGGGGGGCCTTTGGAGACCCAGTACTTC.

The rearrangement links TRBV3-1 (or the pseudogene TRBV3-2) to TRBJ1-1, with D possibly TRBD1 on 5 matching bases. V dropped 1 base and J dropped 2 bases, with 11 bases sitting between them. Germline V gives CDR1 LGHDT, CDR2 YNNKEL (reference sequence). CDR3 length: 15 residues. The CDR3 coding sequence is TGTGCCAGCAGCCAAGTCCCCGGGGGAAACACTGAAGCTTTCTTT. This encodes CASSQVPGGNTEAFF.

In its sample, this clone was seen a few times. The genes are TRBV5-4 and TRBJ1-2; 9 positions match TRBD1. The length of the CDR3 is 16 residues. J was trimmed by 2 bases and V by 4 bases; bases with no gene match: 9. The germline gives CDR1 SGHNT, CDR2 YYREEE (reference sequence). The DNA for the CDR3 is TGTGCCAGCAGCCTCGGACCGGGACAGGGAAACTATGGCTACACCTTC. The encoded protein is CASSLGPGQGNYGYTF.

The V call is TRBV4-3, the J call TRBJ2-6; maybe TRBD1 (6 bases). There are 19 residues in the CDR3. V was pared by 0 bases and J by 4 bases, with 19 bases between. Germline V gene sequence: CDR1 LGHNA, CDR2 YSLEER. CDR3 DNA: TGCGCCAGCAGCCAAGACGGGGACACTCTCCCCTCAGGGGCCAACGTCCTGACTTTC. Protein product: CASSQDGDTLPSGANVLTF.

The genes are TRBV3-1 (or the pseudogene TRBV3-2) and TRBJ1-5; D possibly corresponds to TRBD1 (5 bases). The CDR3 is made up of 18 amino acids. V dropped 3 bases and J dropped 0 bases, with 18 bases sitting between them. Germline CDR1 LGHDT, CDR2 YNNKEL (reference sequence). CDR3 coding DNA: TGTGCCAGCAGCCACCCCTGGGGGTCAGAACTTAGCAATCAGCCCCAGCATTTT. Its protein product is CASSHPWGSELSNQPQHF.

The gene calls are TRBV7-6 and TRBJ2-6; D is perhaps TRBD2 (6 bases). Per germline, CDR1 SGHVS and CDR2 FNYEAQ. V shed 3 bases and J shed 0 bases, with 12 bases lying between them. There are 17 residues in the CDR3. CDR3 bases: TGTGCCAGCAGCTTCCAGGGAGGAATCTCTGGGGCCAACGTCCTGACTTTC. This translates into CASSFQGGISGANVLTF.

V and J are TRBV9 and TRBJ1-2; 7 nucleotides match TRBD1. The germline CDR1 and CDR2 sequences are SGDLS and YYNGEE. The ends lost 4 bases at V and 4 bases at J; junction bases unmatched: 7. The CDR3 runs 14 residues. CDR3 coding DNA: TGTGCCAGCAGCCCTCGTTCAGGGGGCTATGGCTACACCTTC. The encoded protein is CASSPRSGGYGYTF.

This clone has just one count. The gene calls are TRBV9 and TRBJ2-7, with D unresolved. V was pared by 3 bases and J by 6 bases, with 16 bases between. The CDR3 sequence is 14 residues long. From germline, CDR1 is SGDLS and CDR2 YYNGEE. This chain's CDR3 is CASSEYSTRGEQYF. The CDR3 DNA is TGTGCCAGCAGCGAGTACTCCACGAGAGGCGAGCAGTACTTC. Variable domain in full (rest from reference TRBV9 and TRBJ2-7): DSGVTQTPKHLITATGQRVTLRCSPRSGDLSVYWYQQSLDQGLQFLIQYYNGEERAKGNILERFSAQQFPDLHSELNLSSLELGDSALYFCASSEYSTRGEQYFGPGTRLTVT.

CDR3 region: CASSFKQAADITNQPQHF. In nucleotides, the CDR3 is TGTGCCAGCAGTTTTAAACAGGCGGCAGACATCACCAATCAGCCCCAGCATTTT. This chain joins TRBV6-2 or TRBV6-3 and TRBJ1-5; D is possibly TRBD1 (5 bases). This CDR3 contains 18 residues. In germline, CDR1 is MNHEY, CDR2 SVGEGT. Trimming shortened V by 4 bases and J by 3 bases, and 22 bases separated the two germline ends.

The V gene is TRBV19, the J gene TRBJ1-2; 7 bases fit TRBD1. This CDR3 comprises 16 residues. J gave up 3 bases and V 5 bases, and 12 bases lay outside the gene matches. CDR1 and CDR2 (germline): LNHDA, SQIVND (reference sequence). The CDR3 sequence: CASSPNAAGGDYGYTF. The CDR3 nucleotides read TGTGCCAGTAGTCCGAATGCGGCAGGGGGAGACTATGGCTACACCTTC.

About this clone: This CDR3 is also generated by other DNA sequences in the sample. V gene TRBV9 combines with J gene TRBJ2-3; D gene ambiguous. This CDR3 contains 14 residues. V lost 2 bases, J lost 0 bases, and 7 bases lay in between. The V gene's germline CDR1 is SGDLS and CDR2 YYNGEE. This CDR3 is CASSVSTSTDTQYF. As DNA, the CDR3 is TGTGCCAGCAGCGTCTCGACTAGCACAGATACGCAGTATTTT.

The gene calls are TRBV7-2 and TRBJ2-5; 9 bases align to TRBD2. There are 14 residues in the CDR3. Germline values: CDR1 SGHTA, CDR2 FQGNSA. The V gene end was trimmed by 5 bases and the J gene end by 4 bases; junction bases not matched to a gene: 5. The CDR3 here is CASSSSGGGETQYF. The CDR3 nucleotides read TGTGCCAGCAGCAGTAGCGGGGGAGGAGAGACCCAGTACTTC. The full variable domain, with the rest looked up from reference TRBV7-2 and TRBJ2-5, is GAGVSQSPSNKVTEKGKDVELRCDPISGHTALYWYRQSLGQGLEFLIYFQGNSAPDKSGLPSDRFSAERTGGSVSTLTIQRTQQEDSAVYLCASSSSGGGETQYFGPGTRLLVL.

The CDR3 sequence is CASTLGGTSNYGYTF. The CDR3 DNA is TGTGCTTCGACATTGGGAGGGACCTCTAACTATGGCTACACCTTC. The gene calls are TRBV19 and TRBJ1-2, with D perhaps matching TRBD1 (5 bases). This CDR3 spans 15 amino acids. The germline V gene encodes CDR1 LNHDA and CDR2 SQIVND (reference sequence).

This chain links TRBV27 with TRBJ2-3; TRBD2 matches at 7 bases. The CDR3 contains 16 residues. The germline V gene has CDR1 MNHEY and CDR2 SMNVEV (reference sequence). With 0 bases clipped from V and 2 bases from J, the junction kept 5 bases outside the gene matches. The CDR3 region has the DNA TGTGCCAGCAGTTTATCACCGGGACTATACACAGATACGCAGTATTTT. The encoded protein is CASSLSPGLYTDTQYF.

Notes on this clone: The junction does not match germline at one end; this may be a read error. As DNA, the CDR3 is TGTGCCTGGAGCCGAGGGTTCACGGACGACCAGTACTTC. It specifies CAWSRGFTDDQYF. The rearrangement links TRBV30 to TRBJ2-7; D possibly corresponds to TRBD2 (5 bases). The V gene's germline CDR1 is GTSNPN and CDR2 SVGIG (reference sequence). This CDR3 comprises 13 residues.

V usage is TRBV7-2 and J usage is TRBJ1-3; the match to TRBD1 covers 7 bases. CDR3 length: 14 amino acids. CDR1 is SGHTA, CDR2 FQGNSA, per germline. V was clipped by 0 bases and J by 8 bases; unmatched bases: 4. The CDR3 DNA sequence: TGTGCCAGCAGCTTAGCAGGGGGCGTAGACACCATATATTTT. Its protein is CASSLAGGVDTIYF.

The V and J genes are TRBV5-1 and TRBJ1-1, with a tentative D call TRBD1 (6 bases). V gave up 3 bases and J gave up 3 bases, with 15 bases separating them. Germline V lookup: CDR1 SGHRS, CDR2 YFSETQ. The CDR3 spans 15 residues. CDR3 DNA: TGCGCCAGCAGCTCGGACAGCCTGATGGACACTGAAGCTTTCTTT. Translation gives CASSSDSLMDTEAFF.

This chain links TRBV6-2 or TRBV6-3 with TRBJ1-1, with TRBD1 identical over 9 bases. J lost 6 bases, V lost 6 bases, and 11 bases had no gene match. Germline assignment: CDR1 MNHEY and CDR2 SVGEGT. The CDR3 consists of 15 residues. CDR3 nucleotides: TGTGCCAGCAGCAGCCCGGGACAGGGTTATCCTGAAGCTTTCTTT. It specifies CASSSPGQGYPEAFF.

The chain has TRBV5-1 and TRBJ2-2, with D hard to call. The germline V gene has CDR1 SGHRS and CDR2 YFSETQ. The CDR3 totals 15 residues. The V end lost 3 bases, the J end lost 6 bases, and 15 bases lay between the germline ends. DNA of the CDR3: TGCGCCAGCAGCTCGGACGGCCGAAGGGCCGGGGAGCTGTTTTTT. This codes for CASSSDGRRAGELFF.

The chain employs TRBV14 and TRBJ1-1; no clear D gene. Germline CDR1 SGHDN, CDR2 FVKESK. V was cut by 4 bases and J by 3 bases, with 9 bases left in between. This CDR3 is built from 13 residues. CDR3 in DNA: TGTGCCAGCAGCCCGGACGGCTACACTGAAGCTTTCTTT. Its translation is CASSPDGYTEAFF.

The chain joins TRBV6-2 or TRBV6-3 to TRBJ2-7; D perhaps matches TRBD1 (5 bases). The CDR3 runs 16 residues. The V gene's germline CDR1 is MNHEY and CDR2 SVGEGT. Trimming took off 0 bases at V and 0 bases at J, with 12 bases between the two ends. This CDR3 reads CASSYSIRQSSYEQYF. As DNA, the CDR3 is TGTGCCAGCAGTTACTCGATACGACAGAGCTCCTACGAGCAGTACTTC.

In the case of this clone: It is unclear where the CDR3 begins or ends on the DNA, so no DNA is shown, and the CDR3 is as TCRdb lists it. The gene calls are TRBV5-5 and TRBJ2-7; the DNA was not used to check the table's D call, TRBD1. The CDR3 is 14 residues long, ends included. The germline gives CDR1 SGHKS, CDR2 YYEKEE (reference sequence). CDR3 loop: CASILGRAGYEQYF.

V and J are TRBV11-2 and TRBJ1-3, with 9 bases identical to TRBD1. Trimming took 5 bases from V and 4 from J; bases not matched to a gene: 3. The germline gives CDR1 SGHAT, CDR2 FQNNGV. The CDR3 extends over 14 amino acids. In DNA, the CDR3 is TGTGCCAGCAGCCCGGGGACAGGGGGAAACACCATATATTTT. This gives the protein CASSPGTGGNTIYF.